Below, 8 T cell receptor beta chains from the same sample are listed, as sequenced in a study of CD8 T cells in ankylosing spondylitis. Their specific antigens are unknown. Using its own MiXCR run on the 5' RACE reads, TCRdb lists one record per CDR3 protein. The sample records around 450,000 distinct CDR3 sequences, 25% to 30% being singletons. Findings and caveats of the study: Fewer than ten highly homologous variants made up a TCR beta motif that seemed to typify ankylosing spondylitis blood.

Specimen: blood, either unsorted or a sorted T cell fraction (not recorded which). The receptors derive from a male donor with ankylosing spondylitis.

The V and J genes are TRBV9 and TRBJ2-5; the match to TRBD1 covers 8 bases. The CDR3 is 14 residues long. J gave up 4 bases and V 4 bases, and 6 bases lay outside the gene matches. CDR1 SGDLS and CDR2 YYNGEE come from the germline V gene. CDR3 DNA sequence: TGTGCCAGCAGCCAACGACAGGGGATAGAGACCCAGTACTTC. Translation: CASSQRQGIETQYF.

This clonotype appeared many times. This sequence joins TRBV28 and TRBJ1-1, with D tentatively TRBD1 (5 bases). There are 14 residues in the CDR3. Between the trimmed V and J ends, which lost 3 bases and 3 bases, there was a span of 11 bases. From germline, CDR1 is MDHEN and CDR2 SYDVKM. In DNA, the CDR3 is TGTGCCAGCAGTTTTGGTACAGGCTACACTGAAGCTTTCTTT. This translates into CASSFGTGYTEAFF. Combining the CDR3 with reference TRBV28 and TRBJ1-1 gives the whole variable domain DVKVTQSSRYLVKRTGEKVFLECVQDMDHENMFWYRQDPGLGLRLIYFSYDVKMKEKGDIPEGYSVSREKKERFSLILESASTNQTSMYLCASSFGTGYTEAFFGQGTRLTVV.

The CDR3 sequence is CASSLTSGFTGTQYF. The CDR3 bases are TGTGCCAGCAGCCTGACTAGTGGTTTCACTGGTACGCAGTATTTT. The chain couples TRBV7-2 to TRBJ2-3; tentative D call: TRBD2 (6 bases). Trimming removed 5 bases from V and 8 bases from J, with 20 bases in between. From germline, CDR1 is SGHTA and CDR2 FQGNSA. The CDR3 totals 15 residues.

This clonotype came up a few times. The chain joins TRBV5-1 to TRBJ2-5; D possibly corresponds to TRBD1 (5 bases). V was trimmed by 2 bases and J by 2 bases, leaving 10 bases between them. Germline-derived CDR1 and CDR2 are SGHRS and YFSETQ. CDR3 size: 14 residues. The CDR3 loop reads CASSLTGEQETQYF. CDR3 sequence (DNA): TGCGCCAGCAGCTTAACAGGAGAACAAGAGACCCAGTACTTC.

The J gene is TRBJ2-3, the V gene TRBV20-1; tentative D call: TRBD1 (5 bases). V lost 5 bases and J lost 6, with 15 bases in between. The CDR3 runs to 13 residues. CDR1 is DFQATT and CDR2 is SNEGSKA in the germline V gene (reference sequence). The CDR3 sequence: CSAGHLDGDTQYF. The CDR3 bases are TGCAGTGCTGGACACCTTGACGGGGATACGCAGTATTTT.

This chain joins TRBV2 and TRBJ2-7; TRBD1 agrees at 7 bases. The V segment lost 8 bases and the J segment 13 bases; nucleotides outside the gene matches: 14. Germline-derived CDR1 and CDR2 are SNHLY and FYNNEI. This CDR3 comprises 12 residues. CDR3 amino acids: CASAPRGKGLYF. The CDR3 DNA follows: TGTGCCAGCGCGCCCAGGGGGAAGGGGTTATACTTC.

The table lists this clonotype with many counts. This chain joins TRBV4-2 and TRBJ2-5; 9 bases agree with TRBD2. The junction had 3 bases not matched to a gene; V was cut back by 5 bases and J by 2 bases. Germline CDR1 LGHNA, CDR2 YNFKEQ. The CDR3 length is 14 residues. The CDR3 nucleotides are TGTGCCAGCAGCAGAACTAGCGGGCAAGAGACCCAGTACTTC. Its translation: CASSRTSGQETQYF.

As to this clonotype: Its ends do not fully match the called genes, so a read error is possible. This rearrangement joins TRBV24-1 to TRBJ2-1, with D perhaps TRBD1 (6 bases). The CDR3 is 15 amino acids. Germline loops: CDR1 KGHDR, CDR2 SFDVKD. In nucleotides, the CDR3 is TGTGCCACCAGTGACCCCGGACAGTCCTACAATCAGCAGTTCTTC. Protein: CATSDPGQSYNQQFF.